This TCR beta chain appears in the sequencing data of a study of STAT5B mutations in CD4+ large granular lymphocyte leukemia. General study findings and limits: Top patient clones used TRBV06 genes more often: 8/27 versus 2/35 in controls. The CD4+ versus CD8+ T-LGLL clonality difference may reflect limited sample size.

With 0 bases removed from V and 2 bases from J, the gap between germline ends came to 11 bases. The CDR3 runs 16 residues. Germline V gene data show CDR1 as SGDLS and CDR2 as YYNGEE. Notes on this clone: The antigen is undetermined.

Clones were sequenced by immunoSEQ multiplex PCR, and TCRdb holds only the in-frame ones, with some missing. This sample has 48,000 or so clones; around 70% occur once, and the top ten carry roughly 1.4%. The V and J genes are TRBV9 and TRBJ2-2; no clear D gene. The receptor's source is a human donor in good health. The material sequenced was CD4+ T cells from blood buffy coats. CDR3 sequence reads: CASSVGQRANTGELFF. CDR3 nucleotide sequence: TGTGCCAGCAGCGTAGGACAACGGGCCAACACCGGGGAGCTGTTTTTT.